The clone carrying this TCR beta chain has just a few counts. The data belong to a study of identical twins. cDNA carried unique molecular identifiers, and a universal primer site was added by template switching. TCRdb re-called the 5' RACE reads through MiXCR, storing one row per CDR3 protein. The table includes approximately 550,000 distinct CDR3 sequences, about 22% detected once. Germline loops: CDR1 SGHRS, CDR2 YFSETQ. The CDR3 has 13 amino acids. V was clipped by 7 bases and J by 0 bases, with 7 bases between them. Another study also made use of these data, one on yellow fever vaccine responses in identical twins.

Sequencing input: CD4+ T cells sorted from blood. The chain recombines TRBV5-1 with TRBJ2-2; D is unclear. The clonotype was recovered from a woman aged 18 to 35 in good health. CDR3 sequence (DNA): TGCGCCAGCGAGGCAGCGAACACCGGGGAGCTGTTTTTT. It codes for CASEAANTGELFF.